These T cell receptor beta chains were read from a single sample in a study of blood T cell repertoires in COVID-19. Repertoires were generated with immunoSEQ multiplex PCR, while TCRdb's copy carries only in-frame clones and drops some. The sample contains approximately 310,000 clones, about 85% of which appear only once. The specimen was PBMCs or T cells enriched from blood (not recorded which). These TCRs come from a woman in her twenties or thirties who had been exposed to COVID-19. Both conserved end residues are part of each CDR3. The order of the fields is D gene, clone size, V gene, J gene, CDR3 protein, CDR3 DNA. A D gene is named only where the DNA matches it firmly. A clone size is listed for some rows: how often the clone was seen (once, few, many), or a class if it is expanded.

D gene: NA; clone size: once; V gene: TRBV7-9; J gene: TRBJ2-7; CDR3 protein: CASSPETGPEQYF; CDR3 DNA: TGTGCCAGCAGCCCAGAAACAGGCCCCGAGCAGTACTTC
D gene: NA; clone size: once; V gene: TRBV4-1; J gene: TRBJ2-2; CDR3 protein: CASSQDTHLGAYTGELFF; CDR3 DNA: TGCGCCAGCAGCCAAGACACACACCTGGGGGCCTACACCGGGGAGCTGTTTTTT
D gene: NA; clone size: NA; V gene: TRBV3-1/TRBV3-2; J gene: TRBJ1-5; CDR3 protein: CASSAYRADQPQHF; CDR3 DNA: TGTGCCAGCAGCGCCTACAGGGCGGATCAGCCCCAGCATTTT
D gene: NA; clone size: NA; V gene: TRBV27; J gene: TRBJ2-7; CDR3 protein: CASSFQGGSYEQYF; CDR3 DNA: TGTGCCAGCAGTTTCCAGGGGGGATCCTACGAGCAGTACTTC
D gene: TRBD1; clone size: once; V gene: TRBV5-1; J gene: TRBJ1-2; CDR3 protein: CASSSRQGRDGYTF; CDR3 DNA: TGCGCCAGCAGCTCAAGACAGGGGCGTGATGGCTACACCTTC
D gene: NA; clone size: NA; V gene: TRBV30; J gene: TRBJ2-4; CDR3 protein: CAWRPTGYIQYF; CDR3 DNA: TGTGCCTGGAGGCCCACAGGGTACATTCAGTACTTC
D gene: NA; clone size: NA; V gene: TRBV19; J gene: TRBJ1-2; CDR3 protein: CASSMIVRTGHLEYYGYTF; CDR3 DNA: TGTGCCAGTAGTATGATAGTCCGGACGGGACATCTGGAATACTATGGCTACACCTTC
D gene: NA; clone size: once; V gene: TRBV7-9; J gene: TRBJ2-3; CDR3 protein: CASSSQVMGTDTQYF; CDR3 DNA: TGTGCCAGCAGCTCACAGGTGATGGGCACAGATACGCAGTATTTT
D gene: TRBD1; clone size: NA; V gene: TRBV28; J gene: TRBJ1-2; CDR3 protein: CASSPQGANGYTF; CDR3 DNA: TGTGCCAGCAGTCCTCAGGGGGCGAATGGCTACACCTTC
D gene: TRBD2; clone size: NA; V gene: TRBV10-2; J gene: TRBJ2-1; CDR3 protein: CASSPYETGNSGGLYNEQFF; CDR3 DNA: TGCGCCAGCAGTCCTTATGAGACGGGAAATAGCGGGGGGCTCTACAATGAGCAGTTCTTC
D gene: NA; clone size: once; V gene: TRBV2; J gene: TRBJ1-1; CDR3 protein: CASSETIRTEAFF; CDR3 DNA: TGTGCCAGCAGTGAAACTATTAGGACTGAAGCTTTCTTT
D gene: NA; clone size: NA; V gene: TRBV30; J gene: TRBJ1-5; CDR3 protein: CAWSVGDSNQPQHF; CDR3 DNA: TGTGCCTGGAGTGTAGGGGATAGCAATCAGCCCCAGCATTTT
D gene: TRBD1; clone size: NA; V gene: TRBV19; J gene: TRBJ1-1; CDR3 protein: CASSRTGNLNTEAFF; CDR3 DNA: TGTGCCAGTAGTAGGACAGGGAACTTGAACACTGAAGCTTTCTTT
D gene: TRBD1; clone size: NA; V gene: TRBV4-2; J gene: TRBJ1-1; CDR3 protein: CASSRGQEVTEAFF; CDR3 DNA: TGTGCCAGCAGCCGTGGACAGGAGGTTACTGAAGCTTTCTTT
D gene: NA; clone size: NA; V gene: TRBV19; J gene: TRBJ1-2; CDR3 protein: CASSIWQGYGYTF; CDR3 DNA: TGTGCCAGTAGTATATGGCAGGGCTATGGCTACACCTTC
D gene: TRBD1; clone size: NA; V gene: TRBV11-3; J gene: TRBJ2-1; CDR3 protein: CASSLGPGQGTYEQFF; CDR3 DNA: TGTGCCAGCAGCCTCGGACCGGGACAGGGGACCTATGAGCAGTTCTTC
D gene: NA; clone size: NA; V gene: TRBV7-9; J gene: TRBJ1-1; CDR3 protein: CASSLDYSEAFF; CDR3 DNA: TGTGCCAGCAGCTTAGATTACAGTGAAGCTTTCTTT
D gene: TRBD1; clone size: NA; V gene: TRBV18; J gene: TRBJ1-1; CDR3 protein: CASSPKGGLNTEAFF; CDR3 DNA: TGTGCCAGCTCCCCGAAAGGGGGCTTGAACACTGAAGCTTTCTTT
D gene: NA; clone size: NA; V gene: TRBV3-1/TRBV3-2; J gene: TRBJ1-2; CDR3 protein: CASSRRESDGYTF; CDR3 DNA: TGTGCCAGCAGCCGCAGGGAATCGGATGGCTACACCTTC
D gene: TRBD1; clone size: NA; V gene: TRBV30; J gene: TRBJ2-7; CDR3 protein: CAWSPLATGVRSGEQYF; CDR3 DNA: TGTGCCTGGAGTCCCCTTGCGACAGGGGTAAGGAGTGGCGAGCAGTACTTC
D gene: TRBD1; clone size: NA; V gene: TRBV11-1; J gene: TRBJ1-1; CDR3 protein: CASSLIRQGNTEAFF; CDR3 DNA: TGTGCCAGCAGCCTTATAAGACAGGGGAACACTGAAGCTTTCTTT
D gene: TRBD2; clone size: NA; V gene: TRBV19; J gene: TRBJ2-1; CDR3 protein: CASTRGAGSYNEQFF; CDR3 DNA: TGTGCCAGTACCCGAGGAGCGGGAAGCTACAATGAGCAGTTCTTC
D gene: NA; clone size: once; V gene: TRBV7-3; J gene: TRBJ1-2; CDR3 protein: CASSPQGSEGYTF; CDR3 DNA: TGTGCCAGCAGCCCGCAGGGGTCTGAAGGCTACACCTTC
D gene: NA; clone size: NA; V gene: TRBV7-2; J gene: TRBJ1-3; CDR3 protein: CASSLPTSSSGNTIYF; CDR3 DNA: TGTGCCAGCAGCTTACCGACATCCAGCTCTGGAAACACCATATATTTT
D gene: NA; clone size: NA; V gene: TRBV6-5; J gene: TRBJ1-1; CDR3 protein: CASSSVAGNTEAFF; CDR3 DNA: TGTGCCAGCAGTTCCGTAGCGGGGAACACTGAAGCTTTCTTT
D gene: TRBD2; clone size: NA; V gene: TRBV7-2; J gene: TRBJ2-7; CDR3 protein: CASSFKTSVEQYF; CDR3 DNA: TGTGCCAGCAGCTTCAAGACTAGCGTCGAGCAGTACTTC
D gene: NA; clone size: NA; V gene: TRBV30; J gene: TRBJ1-6; CDR3 protein: CAWSPGGDSPLHF; CDR3 DNA: TGTGCCTGGAGCCCCGGGGGGGATTCACCCCTCCACTTT
D gene: NA; clone size: NA; V gene: TRBV9; J gene: TRBJ1-1; CDR3 protein: CASSVATPSGTEAFF; CDR3 DNA: TGTGCCAGCAGCGTAGCTACCCCGTCCGGCACTGAAGCTTTCTTT